The following is a T cell receptor (beta chain) sequence with its context. What it binds is unknown. Trimming removed 4 bases at V and 15 bases at J, with 18 bases between. Germline V gene sequence: CDR1 MDHEN, CDR2 SYDVKM. The CDR3 has 13 amino acids. This specimen comes from a study of cytomegalovirus exposure and HLA in healthy donors. Whole-study results and caveats: Some V segments could not be told apart, so they were left out, TRBV6-2 and TRBV6-3 among them. Later work found most CMV-associated TCR beta chains apparently HLA-restricted.

Both 60 Vbeta primers and 13 Jbeta primers went into the PCR. Measured with immunoSEQ multiplex PCR; TCRdb has only the in-frame clones, and not every one. The sample lists about 150,000 clones; 82% were seen once. The sequencing sample was made of PBMCs. This receptor was taken from a woman aged 50 to 60 in good health and CMV-seropositive. The V gene is TRBV28, the J gene TRBJ1-4, with D perhaps matching TRBD1 (5 bases). DNA for the CDR3: TGTGCCAGCAGTTCACTTCTTGGGGGGAGGGTGTTTTTT. Its protein is CASSSLLGGRVFF.